This T cell receptor (beta chain) was identified in a study of CD8 T cells in ankylosing spondylitis. Researchers built TCR beta libraries using quantitative 5'-RACE with molecular barcodes. TCRdb re-analysed the 5' RACE reads in MiXCR, keeping a single row per CDR3 protein. The table has more than 600,000 distinct CDR3 sequences, 19% seen once. Germline V gives CDR1 MGHRA, CDR2 YSYEKL. CDR3 length: 15 residues. V was trimmed by 1 base and J by 4 bases, leaving 14 bases between them. Regarding the study as a whole: Seemingly characteristic of ankylosing spondylitis blood was a TCR beta motif consisting of about 8 highly homologous variants. Matched ankylosing spondylitis synovial fluid reportedly contained a significantly enriched population of disease-linked clones. Researchers report that disease-linked clones proved CD8+ and relatively rare in peripheral blood.

This clonotype was found a few times. Its antigen is still unknown. This chain links TRBV4-1 with TRBJ2-7, with D possibly matching TRBD2 (6 bases). The receptor's source is a male donor with ankylosing spondylitis. Sequencing input: blood, either unsorted or a sorted T cell fraction (not recorded which). The CDR3 here is CASSQVFREYYEQYF. CDR3 nucleotide sequence: TGCGCCAGCAGCCAAGTCTTCCGGGAGTATTACGAGCAGTACTTC.